Listed here is a single T cell receptor beta chain. The CDR3 is made up of 13 amino acids. Trimming pared 6 bases from V and 6 bases from J, leaving 13 bases between. The V gene's germline CDR1 is MNHEY and CDR2 SMNVEV (reference sequence). The data originate from a study of shared clonotypes between healthy human individuals. Repertoires were generated with immunoSEQ multiplex PCR, while TCRdb's copy carries only in-frame clones and drops some. The repertoire holds about 1 million clones, with 75% as singletons. HIV-negative, healthy adults without recent acute infections or vaccinations were the donors.

The sequenced sample consisted of memory CD4+ T cells sorted from blood. Subset indicated: CD45RA-negative fraction. The TCR sequence derives from a man aged 18-30 years in good health. V is TRBV27 and J is TRBJ2-3, with D perhaps being TRBD1 or TRBD2 (7 bases each). In DNA form, the CDR3 reads TGTGCCAGCAGATACAGGGGAGGGGATACGCAGTATTTT. Protein product: CASRYRGGDTQYF.